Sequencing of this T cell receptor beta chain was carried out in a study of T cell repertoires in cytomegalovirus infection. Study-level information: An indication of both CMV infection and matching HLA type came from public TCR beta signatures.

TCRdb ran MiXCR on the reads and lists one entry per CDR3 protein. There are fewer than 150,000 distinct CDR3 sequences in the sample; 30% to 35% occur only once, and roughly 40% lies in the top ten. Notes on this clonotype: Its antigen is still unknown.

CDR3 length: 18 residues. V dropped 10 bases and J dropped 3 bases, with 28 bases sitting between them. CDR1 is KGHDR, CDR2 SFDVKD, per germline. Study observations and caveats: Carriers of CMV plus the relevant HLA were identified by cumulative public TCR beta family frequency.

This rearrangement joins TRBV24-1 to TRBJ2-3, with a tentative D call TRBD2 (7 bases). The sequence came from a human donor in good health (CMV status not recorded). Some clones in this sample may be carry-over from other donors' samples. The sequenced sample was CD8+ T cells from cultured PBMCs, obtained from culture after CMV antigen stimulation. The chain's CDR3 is CATSGGGGPDLRTDTQYF. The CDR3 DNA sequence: TGTGCCACTTCGGGAGGCGGGGGCCCTGACTTGAGGACAGATACGCAGTATTTT.